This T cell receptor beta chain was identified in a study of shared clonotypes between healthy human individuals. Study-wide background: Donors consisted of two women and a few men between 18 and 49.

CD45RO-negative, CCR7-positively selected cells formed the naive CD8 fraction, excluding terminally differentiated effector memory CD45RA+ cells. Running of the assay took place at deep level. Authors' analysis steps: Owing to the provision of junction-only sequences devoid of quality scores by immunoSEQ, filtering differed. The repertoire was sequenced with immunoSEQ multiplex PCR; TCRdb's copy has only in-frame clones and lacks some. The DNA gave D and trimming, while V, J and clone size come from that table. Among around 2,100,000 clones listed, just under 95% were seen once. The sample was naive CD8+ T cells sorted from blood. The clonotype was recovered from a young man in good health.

The CDR3 sequence is CASSWTSGRIYNEQFF. CDR3 sequence (DNA): TGTGCCAGCAGCTGGACTAGCGGGAGAATATACAATGAGCAGTTCTTC. The rearrangement joins TRBV5-4 to TRBJ2-1; 13 bases are shared with TRBD2. J lost 4 bases, V lost 3 bases, and 4 bases had no gene match. Germline values: CDR1 SGHNT, CDR2 YYREEE (reference sequence). CDR3 length equals 16 residues.